This T cell receptor beta chain was found in a study of siplizumab effects on memory and regulatory T cells. The study, taken as a whole, reports: A minor fraction of alloreactive clones, and no more, mapped to unstimulated subsets.

Germline V gene data show CDR1 as SGHRS and CDR2 as YFSETQ. The CDR3 has 15 residues. V lost 2 bases and J 2 bases, leaving 13 bases between the germline ends. A remark on this clone: Its antigen is undetermined.

TCRdb keeps only in-frame clones here, not all; method: immunoSEQ multiplex PCR. The profile shows about 110,000 clones, under 95% of them singletons. Sequencing was carried out using Tregs sorted from blood. The sequence was obtained from a human donor in good health. The V gene is TRBV5-1, the J gene TRBJ2-5; D not certain. The CDR3 spells CASSFLTSIQETQYF. The CDR3 nucleotides read TGCGCCAGCAGCTTCCTCACTTCCATACAAGAGACCCAGTACTTC.